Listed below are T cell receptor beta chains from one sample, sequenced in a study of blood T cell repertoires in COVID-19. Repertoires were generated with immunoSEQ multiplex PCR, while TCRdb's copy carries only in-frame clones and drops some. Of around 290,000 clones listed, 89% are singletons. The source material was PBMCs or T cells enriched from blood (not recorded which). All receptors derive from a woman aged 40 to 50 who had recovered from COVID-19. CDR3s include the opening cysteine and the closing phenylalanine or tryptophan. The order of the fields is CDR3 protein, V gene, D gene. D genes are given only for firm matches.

CSASPRVANYGYTF | TRBV20-1 | .
CASSVGGGQETQYF | TRBV9 | TRBD2
CASSLYFGGESTGELFF | TRBV7-2 | .
CASSELQGAWVPYGYTF | TRBV6-1 | TRBD1
CASSRSQGNTEAFF | TRBV4-2 | .
CASSPLEGANTEAFF | TRBV18 | .
CASSPNRGSYEQYF | TRBV18 | TRBD1
CASSRSFRTVNYGYTF | TRBV19 | .
CAISAVDSEAFF | TRBV10-3 | .
CASSLDGGQGSSEQYF | TRBV13 | TRBD1
CASSLENRGLSEAFF | TRBV5-4 | TRBD1
CASSPTTRYIEAFF | TRBV9 | .
CASSFLSGGALETQYF | TRBV5-6 | TRBD2
CASSESGATNEKLFF | TRBV2 | .
CASSPSTSRGPYEQYF | TRBV11-1 | TRBD2
CASSDNGQAGSNQPQHF | TRBV6-1 | TRBD1
CASNAGSYGYTF | TRBV2 | .
CASSLLGGKNTGELFF | TRBV7-3 | TRBD2
CASSRGQGSNGYTF | TRBV4-2 | .
CATSRDPGNEQFF | TRBV15 | .
CASRLKGLAANNEQFF | TRBV7-2 | TRBD2
CAWTGGEVGELFF | TRBV30 | TRBD1
CSVAGVMNTEAFF | TRBV29-1 | .
CASRPGLAGVFEQYF | TRBV2 | TRBD2
CASSRTSGAYNEQFF | TRBV19 | TRBD2
CASSQTQNYGYTF | TRBV6-5 | .
CASSLARVEDGYTF | TRBV5-1 | .
CASSPTLARGRNNEQFF | TRBV18 | TRBD2